Listed below are T cell receptor beta chains from one sample, sequenced in a study of graft-versus-host responses after intestinal transplantation. Using immunoSEQ multiplex PCR, the repertoire was profiled, and TCRdb retains in-frame clones only, with some absent. The data hold under 95,000 clones, with about 88% observed a single time. Their specific antigens are unknown. The source material was unstimulated CD4+ T cells sorted from spleen or lymph node cells, sampled before transplant. Source of these receptors: a human donor who was the organ donor for an intestinal transplant. The CDR3 runs from the conserved cysteine through the conserved F or W. D genes are given only for firm matches. A row's size may be missing; if present it is once, few, many or a size class.

j_gene: TRBJ1-5; v_gene: TRBV18; d_gene: TRBD1; abundance: .; CDR3nt: TGTGCCAGCTCACCGGGGACAGGGCAGGCTCAGCCCCAGCATTTT; CDR3aa: CASSPGTGQAQPQHF
j_gene: TRBJ1-6; v_gene: TRBV4-2; d_gene: .; abundance: .; CDR3nt: TGTGCCAGCAGCCAAGACTACGATTCACCCCTCCACTTT; CDR3aa: CASSQDYDSPLHF
j_gene: TRBJ1-5; v_gene: TRBV6-6; d_gene: .; abundance: once; CDR3nt: TGTGCCAGCAGTGGCCCGCAGGGTATTCATCAGCCCCAGCATTTT; CDR3aa: CASSGPQGIHQPQHF
j_gene: TRBJ2-7; v_gene: TRBV5-1; d_gene: TRBD2; abundance: .; CDR3nt: TGCGCCAGCAGCTTGGCAGCGGGGAACGAGCAGTACTTC; CDR3aa: CASSLAAGNEQYF
j_gene: TRBJ1-4; v_gene: TRBV7-8; d_gene: .; abundance: once; CDR3nt: TGTGCCAGCAGCCTGGACAGAAATGAAAAACTGTTTTTT; CDR3aa: CASSLDRNEKLFF
j_gene: TRBJ1-2; v_gene: TRBV7-9; d_gene: TRBD1; abundance: few; CDR3nt: TGTGCCAGCAGCACCCAGGGGGCCCGGTATGGCTACACCTTC; CDR3aa: CASSTQGARYGYTF
j_gene: TRBJ1-1; v_gene: TRBV11-2; d_gene: TRBD1; abundance: .; CDR3nt: TGTGCCAGCAGCCCGTGGACAGGGGATGCTTTCTTT; CDR3aa: CASSPWTGDAFF
j_gene: TRBJ2-7; v_gene: TRBV27; d_gene: .; abundance: once; CDR3nt: TGTGCCAGCAGTTTCTCTGACAGATACGAGCAGTACTTC; CDR3aa: CASSFSDRYEQYF
j_gene: TRBJ2-2; v_gene: TRBV7-2; d_gene: TRBD1; abundance: once; CDR3nt: TGTGCCAGCAGCTCGACAGGGGAGACCGGGGAGCTGTTTTTT; CDR3aa: CASSSTGETGELFF
j_gene: TRBJ2-5; v_gene: TRBV5-1; d_gene: TRBD1; abundance: .; CDR3nt: TGCGCCAGCGGTGGACAGGGGTCCCCTACCCAAGAGACCCAGTACTTC; CDR3aa: CASGGQGSPTQETQYF
j_gene: TRBJ2-5; v_gene: TRBV2; d_gene: TRBD1; abundance: .; CDR3nt: TGTGCCAGCAGTGGGACAGGGTCTGCAGAGACCCAGTACTTC; CDR3aa: CASSGTGSAETQYF
j_gene: TRBJ1-2; v_gene: TRBV2; d_gene: TRBD1; abundance: .; CDR3nt: TGTGCCAGCAGTCAAGGACAGGGCTTGGGTGGCTACACCTTC; CDR3aa: CASSQGQGLGGYTF
j_gene: TRBJ2-2; v_gene: TRBV7-3; d_gene: TRBD1; abundance: .; CDR3nt: TGTGCCAGCAGCCCGGGACAGTTGATGACCGGGGAGCTGTTTTTT; CDR3aa: CASSPGQLMTGELFF
j_gene: TRBJ2-6; v_gene: TRBV28; d_gene: .; abundance: .; CDR3nt: TGTGCCAGCAGTTTTCAGGGAGGGGGGACTGGGGCCAACGTCCTGACTTTC; CDR3aa: CASSFQGGGTGANVLTF
j_gene: TRBJ2-5; v_gene: TRBV9; d_gene: TRBD2; abundance: .; CDR3nt: TGTGCCAGCAGCGTAGGCCGGGGGGAGCAAGAGACCCAGTACTTC; CDR3aa: CASSVGRGEQETQYF
j_gene: TRBJ2-7; v_gene: TRBV5-1; d_gene: TRBD1; abundance: .; CDR3nt: TGCGCCAGCAGCTTCCGAAGGGACAGGGGTCTCTACGAGCAGTACTTC; CDR3aa: CASSFRRDRGLYEQYF
j_gene: TRBJ1-1; v_gene: TRBV30; d_gene: .; abundance: .; CDR3nt: TGTGCCTGGAGCGGACAGATCACCATGAACACTGAAGCTTTCTTT; CDR3aa: CAWSGQITMNTEAFF
j_gene: TRBJ1-5; v_gene: TRBV18; d_gene: TRBD1; abundance: .; CDR3nt: TGTGCCAGCTCACGGGACAGTGGGTCGGGGCCCCAGCATTTT; CDR3aa: CASSRDSGSGPQHF
j_gene: TRBJ1-2; v_gene: TRBV6-4; d_gene: .; abundance: .; CDR3nt: TGTGCCAGCAGTGTCGAGGTCGGGGGGGGCGTTGGCTACACCTTC; CDR3aa: CASSVEVGGGVGYTF
j_gene: TRBJ2-6; v_gene: TRBV7-3; d_gene: .; abundance: .; CDR3nt: TGTGCCAGCAGCTTAACTCCGGGACAAAGCTCTGGGGCCAACGTCCTGACTTTC; CDR3aa: CASSLTPGQSSGANVLTF
j_gene: TRBJ1-5; v_gene: TRBV28; d_gene: TRBD1; abundance: .; CDR3nt: TGTGCCAGCAGTTCAAGACAGGGCTCTTACCAGCCCCAGCATTTT; CDR3aa: CASSSRQGSYQPQHF
j_gene: TRBJ2-1; v_gene: TRBV6-1; d_gene: .; abundance: .; CDR3nt: TGTGCCAGCAGTTTTAGGGGGAATGAGCAGTTCTTC; CDR3aa: CASSFRGNEQFF
j_gene: TRBJ1-1; v_gene: TRBV19; d_gene: TRBD1; abundance: .; CDR3nt: TGTGCCAGTAGTATTTACGGGACAGCATATAACACTGAAGCTTTCTTT; CDR3aa: CASSIYGTAYNTEAFF
j_gene: TRBJ2-1; v_gene: TRBV2; d_gene: TRBD2; abundance: .; CDR3nt: TGTGCCAGCAGGAATGGACTAGCCAACAATGAGCAGTTCTTC; CDR3aa: CASRNGLANNEQFF
j_gene: TRBJ1-2; v_gene: TRBV7-2; d_gene: TRBD1; abundance: once; CDR3nt: TGTGCCAGCAGCTTAAGAGGTATGGGACAGCAAGGATACTATGGCTACACCTTC; CDR3aa: CASSLRGMGQQGYYGYTF
j_gene: TRBJ2-2; v_gene: TRBV18; d_gene: .; abundance: once; CDR3nt: TGTGCCAGCTCACCACGGCGGTGGGCCCGGGACACCAACACCGGGGAGCTGTTTTTT; CDR3aa: CASSPRRWARDTNTGELFF
j_gene: TRBJ2-1; v_gene: TRBV7-2; d_gene: .; abundance: .; CDR3nt: TGTGCCAGCAGCACCTACCTCTACAATGAGCAGTTCTTC; CDR3aa: CASSTYLYNEQFF
j_gene: TRBJ2-3; v_gene: TRBV9; d_gene: .; abundance: .; CDR3nt: TGTGCCAGCAGCGTAGCTAGCCCGAGCACAGATACGCAGTATTTT; CDR3aa: CASSVASPSTDTQYF